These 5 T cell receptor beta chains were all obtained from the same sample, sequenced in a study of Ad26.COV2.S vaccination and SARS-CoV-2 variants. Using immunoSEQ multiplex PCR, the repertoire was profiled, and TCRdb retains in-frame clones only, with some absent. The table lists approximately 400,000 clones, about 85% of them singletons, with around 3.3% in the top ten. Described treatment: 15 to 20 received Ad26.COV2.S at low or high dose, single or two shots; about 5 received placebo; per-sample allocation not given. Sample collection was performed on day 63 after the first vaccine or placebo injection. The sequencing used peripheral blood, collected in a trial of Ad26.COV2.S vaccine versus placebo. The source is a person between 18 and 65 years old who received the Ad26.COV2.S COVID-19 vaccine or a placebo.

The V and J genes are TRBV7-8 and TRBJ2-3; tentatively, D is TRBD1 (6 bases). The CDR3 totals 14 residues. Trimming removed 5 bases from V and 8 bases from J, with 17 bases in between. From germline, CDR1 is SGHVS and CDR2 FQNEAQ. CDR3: CASSRHRDSGTQYF. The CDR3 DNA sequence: TGTGCCAGCAGCCGGCACAGGGATTCGGGTACGCAGTATTTT.

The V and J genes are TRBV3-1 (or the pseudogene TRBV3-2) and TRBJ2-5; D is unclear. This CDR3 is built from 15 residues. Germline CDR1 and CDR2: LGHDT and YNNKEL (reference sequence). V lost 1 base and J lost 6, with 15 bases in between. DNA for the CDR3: TGTGCCAGCAGCCAAGTGCCCCTCCCTGTAAAGACCCAGTACTTC. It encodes CASSQVPLPVKTQYF.

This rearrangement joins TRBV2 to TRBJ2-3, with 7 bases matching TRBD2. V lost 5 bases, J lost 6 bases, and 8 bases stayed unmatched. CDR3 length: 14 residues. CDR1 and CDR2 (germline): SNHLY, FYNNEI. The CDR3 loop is CASSRARGGDTQYF. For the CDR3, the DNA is TGTGCCAGCAGTCGGGCCCGGGGAGGGGATACGCAGTATTTT.

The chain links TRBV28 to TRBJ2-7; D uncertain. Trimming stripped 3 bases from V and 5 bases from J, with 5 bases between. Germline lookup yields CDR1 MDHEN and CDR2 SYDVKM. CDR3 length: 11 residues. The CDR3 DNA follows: TGTGCCAGCAGTTTGGGGAACGAGCAGTACTTC. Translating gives CASSLGNEQYF.

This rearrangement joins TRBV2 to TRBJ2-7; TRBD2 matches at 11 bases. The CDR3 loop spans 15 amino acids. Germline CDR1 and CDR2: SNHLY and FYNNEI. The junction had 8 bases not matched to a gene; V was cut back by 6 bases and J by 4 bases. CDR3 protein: CASRLLAGGVYEQYF. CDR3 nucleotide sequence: TGTGCCAGCAGGCTCCTAGCGGGAGGTGTTTACGAGCAGTACTTC.